This T cell receptor beta chain appears in the sequencing data of a study of beta chain features in type 1 diabetes. Overall study results and limits: Whether HLA type influences TCRB rearrangement remained unresolved here. PCR might pick shorter templates more often, in the same way for patients and controls. Patients with type 1 diabetes showed fewer VDJ junction insertions and more deletions.

CDR1 and CDR2 from the germline V gene are MGHRA and YSYEKL. Between the trimmed V and J ends, which lost 0 bases and 0 bases, there was a span of 5 bases. The CDR3 contains 14 residues. Points on this clone: Its antigen is as yet unknown.

Cell sorting via CD45RO/CCR7/CD25/CD127/CD95/CD27 was performed to obtain CD4+ naive, central memory, regulatory and stem cell-like memory cells. The isolated RNA, all of it, was reverse transcribed, so expressed TCRB transcripts were what got sequenced. The data were produced by immunoSEQ multiplex PCR, yet TCRdb's version contains in-frame clones alone and is incomplete. The data show 150,000 or so clones, about 8.7% seen once. This chain links TRBV4-1 with TRBJ2-5, with D unresolved. The sequence was obtained from a man aged 18 to 30 in good health. Sequencing used central memory CD4+ T cells from blood. CDR3 sequence reads: CASSQDQYQETQYF. As DNA, the CDR3 is TGCGCCAGCAGCCAAGATCAATACCAAGAGACCCAGTACTTC.